Shown below are 20 T cell receptor beta chains from a single sample sequenced in a study of blood T cell repertoires in COVID-19. Measured with immunoSEQ multiplex PCR; TCRdb has only the in-frame clones, and not every one. The repertoire holds approximately 300,000 clones, more than 80% seen once, with around 6.8% in the top ten. Sequenced sample: peripheral blood. The source of these receptors is a woman between 25 and 40 years old with COVID-19, enrolled during active disease.

This clone was seen just once. The chain is built from TRBV28 and TRBJ2-3; 10 bases line up with TRBD1. CDR1 and CDR2 (germline): MDHEN, SYDVKM. The CDR3 is made up of 16 amino acids. The junction had 10 bases not matched to a gene; V was cut back by 6 bases and J by 4 bases. Here the CDR3 reads CASRSLPGQGSDTQYF. The CDR3 DNA reads as TGTGCCAGCAGAAGCCTTCCGGGACAGGGGTCAGATACGCAGTATTTT.

This chain links TRBV4-1 with TRBJ1-2; TRBD1 matches at 7 bases. CDR1 is MGHRA, CDR2 YSYEKL, per germline. The V and J ends lost 2 bases and 7 bases, in that order; junction bases with no gene match: 10. CDR3 size: 15 residues. The CDR3 DNA reads TGCGCCAGCAGCCAAACGACAGGGCTTTACGGTGGCTACACCTTC. Its protein is CASSQTTGLYGGYTF.

The V gene is TRBV11-2, the J gene TRBJ2-7, with 11 bases fitting TRBD2. Germline lookup yields CDR1 SGHAT and CDR2 FQNNGV. V lost 5 bases, J lost 4 bases, and 10 bases stayed unmatched. There are 16 residues in the CDR3. Here the CDR3 reads CASSPGTSGRGYEQYF. DNA of the CDR3: TGTGCCAGCAGCCCCGGGACTAGCGGCCGCGGGTACGAGCAGTACTTC.

V and J are TRBV11-3 and TRBJ2-3; 11 nucleotides agree with TRBD2. The germline V gene has CDR1 SGHNT and CDR2 YENEEA. V lost 4 bases, J lost 5 bases, and 2 bases stayed unmatched. The CDR3 spans 14 residues. As DNA, the CDR3 is TGTGCCAGCAGCTCCGGGACTAGCGGAGATACGCAGTATTTT. Translated, it gives CASSSGTSGDTQYF.

About this clone itself: The sample has other DNA sequences that encode this CDR3 too. The chain joins TRBV28 to TRBJ2-7; TRBD1 matches at 8 bases. The CDR3 has 14 amino acids. CDR1 and CDR2 from the germline V gene are MDHEN and SYDVKM. The junction had 7 bases not matched to a gene; V was cut back by 5 bases and J by 4 bases. CDR3 region: CASSPGQGAYEQYF. CDR3 DNA sequence: TGTGCCAGCAGTCCTGGACAGGGAGCGTACGAGCAGTACTTC. The full variable domain, completed using reference TRBV28 and TRBJ2-7, is DVKVTQSSRYLVKRTGEKVFLECVQDMDHENMFWYRQDPGLGLRLIYFSYDVKMKEKGDIPEGYSVSREKKERFSLILESASTNQTSMYLCASSPGQGAYEQYFGPGTRLTVT.

The chain uses TRBV27 and TRBJ1-2; perhaps TRBD1 as D (5 bases). Trimming cost V 0 bases and J 6 bases, with 8 bases left between them. The CDR3 has 13 residues. CDR1 is MNHEY, CDR2 SMNVEV, per germline (reference sequence). The CDR3 loop is CASSLSAGNGYTF. CDR3 bases: TGTGCCAGCAGTTTATCCGCAGGGAATGGCTACACCTTC.

V gene TRBV18 combines with J gene TRBJ2-4; 9 bases match TRBD2. Germline V gene data show CDR1 as KGHSH and CDR2 as LQKENI. The CDR3 runs to 15 residues. The V and J ends lost 6 bases and 6 bases, in that order; junction bases with no gene match: 9. In DNA form, the CDR3 reads TGTGCCAGCTCTCTAGCGGGGATAGGGGGAAACATTCAGTACTTC. Protein product: CASSLAGIGGNIQYF. The full variable domain, in which reference TRBV18 and TRBJ2-4 provide the parts outside the CDR3, is NAGVMQNPRHLVRRRGQEARLRCSPMKGHSHVYWYRQLPEEGLKFMVYLQKENIIDESGMPKERFSAEFPKEGPSILRIQQVVRGDSAAYFCASSLAGIGGNIQYFGAGTRLSVL.

The V gene is TRBV5-1, the J gene TRBJ2-4; D uncertain. From germline, CDR1 is SGHRS and CDR2 YFSETQ. V was clipped by 0 bases and J by 0 bases, with 13 bases between them. The CDR3 extends over 17 amino acids. CDR3 in amino acids: CASSLVGSLIAKNIQYF. Here the CDR3 DNA reads TGCGCCAGCAGCTTGGTCGGTAGCCTCATAGCCAAAAACATTCAGTACTTC.

The chain uses TRBV11-1 and TRBJ2-7, with 8 bases aligning to TRBD1. J was trimmed by 5 bases and V by 5 bases; bases with no gene match: 2. Germline-derived CDR1 and CDR2 are SGHAT and FQDESV (reference sequence). This CDR3 is built from 12 residues. The CDR3 sequence: CASSPDRDEQYF. Here the CDR3 DNA reads TGTGCCAGCAGCCCGGACAGGGACGAGCAGTACTTC.

The chain carries TRBV3-1 (or the pseudogene TRBV3-2) and TRBJ2-7; 12 nucleotides match TRBD1. This CDR3 is 15 amino acids long. Unmatched junction bases numbered 4, after V lost 4 bases and J lost 3 bases. Germline CDR1 LGHDT, CDR2 YNNKEL (reference sequence). CDR3 residues: CASSPGTGGVYEQYF. Here the CDR3 DNA reads TGTGCCAGCAGCCCAGGGACAGGGGGCGTCTACGAGCAGTACTTC.

V and J are TRBV5-1 and TRBJ2-2, with a weak D call TRBD1 (5 bases). The CDR3 totals 14 residues. Germline V gene lookup returns CDR1 SGHRS and CDR2 YFSETQ. V lost 1 base, J lost 1 base, and 5 bases lay in between. CDR3 region: CASSLTGNTGELFF. The CDR3 nucleotides are TGCGCCAGCAGCTTGACAGGGAACACCGGGGAGCTGTTTTTT. Full variable domain (remainder filled in from reference TRBV5-1 and TRBJ2-2): KAGVTQTPRYLIKTRGQQVTLSCSPISGHRSVSWYQQTPGQGLQFLFEYFSETQRNKGNFPGRFSGRQFSNSRSEMNVSTLELGDSALYLCASSLTGNTGELFFGEGSRLTVL.

This clone showed up just once. The rearrangement uses TRBV5-1 and TRBJ1-1; D perhaps matches TRBD1 (5 bases). The CDR3 length is 19 residues. Trimming left V 4 bases short and J 0 bases short, with 25 bases between. Germline V lookup: CDR1 SGHRS, CDR2 YFSETQ. CDR3 DNA: TGCGCCAGCAGCCGACATGGTATAACAGGATCGACAATGAACACTGAAGCTTTCTTT. Its protein is CASSRHGITGSTMNTEAFF.

This clone showed up just once. This chain uses TRBV7-3 with TRBJ2-3; TRBD2 agrees at 7 bases. The trim removed 5 bases at V and 0 bases at J, leaving 5 bases unmatched. The germline CDR1 and CDR2 sequences are SGHTA and FQGTGA. The CDR3 is 15 residues long. The CDR3: CASSTQRGSTDTQYF. The CDR3 nucleotides read TGTGCCAGCAGCACCCAGCGGGGCAGCACAGATACGCAGTATTTT.

This chain joins TRBV11-2 and TRBJ2-5, with 7 bases fitting TRBD1. This CDR3 region has 14 residues. After removal of 4 bases from V and 1 base from J, the junction contained 3 bases not matched to a gene. Germline V gene lookup returns CDR1 SGHAT and CDR2 FQNNGV. CDR3 coding DNA: TGTGCCAGCAGCTCCTGGGACAGCCAAGAGACCCAGTACTTC. It is translated as CASSSWDSQETQYF. The whole variable domain, remainder taken from reference TRBV11-2 and TRBJ2-5, is EAGVAQSPRYKIIEKRQSVAFWCNPISGHATLYWYQQILGQGPKLLIQFQNNGVVDDSQLPKDRFSAERLKGVDSTLKIQPAKLEDSAVYLCASSSWDSQETQYFGPGTRLLVL.

Here the CDR3 DNA reads TGTGCCAGCAGTTCTCTACAGGGGGCGAAACCTGAAGCTTTCTTT. Translated, it gives CASSSLQGAKPEAFF. This sequence joins TRBV27 and TRBJ1-1; 9 bases are a match to TRBD1. Germline-derived CDR1 and CDR2 are MNHEY and SMNVEV (reference sequence). The trim removed 4 bases at V and 6 bases at J, leaving 9 bases unmatched. The CDR3 loop spans 15 amino acids.

The V call is TRBV11-2, the J call TRBJ2-1, with a possible D match to TRBD2 (6 bases). The length of the CDR3 is 13 residues. The germline V and J ends were trimmed by 3 bases and 10 bases, with 13 bases remaining between them. Germline loops: CDR1 SGHAT, CDR2 FQNNGV. CDR3 sequence reads: CASSFGERAEQFF. DNA for the CDR3: TGTGCCAGCAGCTTTGGGGAGCGGGCGGAGCAGTTCTTC.

The chain links TRBV29-1 to TRBJ1-1; the match to TRBD1 covers 10 bases. V lost 3 bases, J lost 5 bases, and 9 bases stayed unmatched. Germline V gene lookup returns CDR1 SQVTM and CDR2 ANQGSEA. CDR3 size: 15 residues. The CDR3 sequence: CSVDSTDRGTTEAFF. In nucleotides, the CDR3 is TGCAGCGTTGATTCGACGGACAGGGGGACGACTGAAGCTTTCTTT.

The genes are TRBV6-5 and TRBJ2-1; weak D call: TRBD1 (5 bases). Germline CDR1 and CDR2: MNHEY and SVGAGI. Trimming stripped 8 bases from V and 7 bases from J, with 18 bases between. The CDR3 sequence is 14 residues long. The CDR3: CASGRAGIWNEQFF. The CDR3 coding sequence is TGTGCCAGCGGACGCGCAGGGATATGGAATGAGCAGTTCTTC.

J is TRBJ2-5 and V is TRBV18; 10 nucleotides line up with TRBD2. The junction had 10 bases not matched to a gene; V was cut back by 2 bases and J by 4 bases. This CDR3 region has 17 residues. Germline values: CDR1 KGHSH, CDR2 LQKENI. This CDR3 reads CASSPLELAGEGETQYF. The DNA of the CDR3 is TGTGCCAGCTCACCATTAGAGCTAGCGGGAGAGGGAGAGACCCAGTACTTC.

The genes are TRBV28 and TRBJ2-3, with TRBD1 matching 7 bases. CDR3 length: 15 residues. The germline gives CDR1 MDHEN, CDR2 SYDVKM. The V segment lost 7 bases and the J segment 2 bases; nucleotides outside the gene matches: 9. The CDR3 loop is CASTSGQGVTDTQYF. The CDR3 DNA is TGTGCCAGCACCTCGGGGCAGGGGGTCACAGATACGCAGTATTTT. Supplemented by reference TRBV28 and TRBJ2-3, the full variable domain reads DVKVTQSSRYLVKRTGEKVFLECVQDMDHENMFWYRQDPGLGLRLIYFSYDVKMKEKGDIPEGYSVSREKKERFSLILESASTNQTSMYLCASTSGQGVTDTQYFGPGTRLTVL.